These 14 T cell receptor beta chains share one sample of origin, sequenced in a study of cytomegalovirus exposure and HLA in healthy donors. The PCR ran on 60 Vbeta and 13 Jbeta primers. Assay used: immunoSEQ multiplex PCR; TCRdb lists only in-frame clones, some missing. Found here are approximately 290,000 clones, 75% to 90% of them singletons; the top ten hold about 0.3%. The sample comprised PBMCs. The receptors come from a girl aged 2 to 9 in good health and CMV-seronegative.

The chain is built from TRBV28 and TRBJ1-6, with D hard to call. CDR1 and CDR2 from the germline V gene are MDHEN and SYDVKM. This CDR3 has 13 residues. Trimming took 7 bases from V and 10 from J, leaving 14 bases between them. The CDR3 coding sequence is TGTGCCAGCAAAGACATCCCTGGGTCACCCCTCCACTTT. Protein sequence: CASKDIPGSPLHF. Drawing the rest from reference TRBV28 and TRBJ1-6, the complete variable domain is DVKVTQSSRYLVKRTGEKVFLECVQDMDHENMFWYRQDPGLGLRLIYFSYDVKMKEKGDIPEGYSVSREKKERFSLILESASTNQTSMYLCASKDIPGSPLHFGNGTRLTVT.

V and J are TRBV7-8 and TRBJ1-2; possibly TRBD1 for D (5 bases). V lost 5 bases, J lost 6 bases, and 28 bases lay in between. The CDR3 consists of 18 residues. Germline V gives CDR1 SGHVS, CDR2 FQNEAQ. CDR3 in DNA: TGTGCCAGCAGCCCAAGACCAGGGATTGTACGCCCAGAGGATGGCTACACCTTC. Protein: CASSPRPGIVRPEDGYTF.

Here the CDR3 reads CATSTRQGPGQPQHF. The CDR3 DNA reads as TGTGCCACCAGCACCCGACAGGGACCCGGTCAGCCCCAGCATTTT. The rearrangement links TRBV15 to TRBJ1-5; TRBD1 aligns across 7 bases. V lost 4 bases and J lost 6; bases outside the gene matches: 9. Germline lookup yields CDR1 LNHNV and CDR2 YYDKDF (reference sequence). The length of the CDR3 is 15 residues.

This rearrangement joins TRBV9 to TRBJ2-7; 8 bases fit TRBD1. V lost 4 bases, J lost 6 bases, and 3 bases stayed unmatched. CDR1 and CDR2 from the germline V gene are SGDLS and YYNGEE. The CDR3 runs 12 residues. The chain's CDR3 is CASSLTGGEQYF. CDR3 in DNA: TGTGCCAGCAGCCTTACAGGGGGCGAGCAGTACTTC.

In its sample, this clone was seen once. The same CDR3 can be traced to other DNA sequences in this sample. The chain uses TRBV6-5 and TRBJ2-7; TRBD1 matches 7 bases. From germline, CDR1 is MNHEY and CDR2 SVGAGI. V was pared by 2 bases and J by 3 bases, with 1 base of the junction left unmatched. The CDR3 has 13 residues. Here the CDR3 reads CASSYRQGYEQYF. CDR3 DNA: TGTGCCAGCAGTTACCGACAGGGCTACGAGCAGTACTTC.

The gene calls are TRBV4-2 and TRBJ2-7, with 11 bases lining up with TRBD2. The germline CDR1 and CDR2 sequences are LGHNA and YNFKEQ. The V and J ends lost 0 bases and 4 bases, in that order; junction bases with no gene match: 5. The CDR3 is made up of 16 amino acids. As DNA, the CDR3 is TGTGCCAGCAGCCAAGATAGGACTAGCGGGTCTTACGAGCAGTACTTC. The encoded protein is CASSQDRTSGSYEQYF.

The rearrangement joins TRBV7-9 to TRBJ1-1; D not certain. V was cut by 1 base and J by 0 bases, with 3 bases left in between. Per the germline V gene, CDR1 is SEHNR and CDR2 is FQNEAQ (reference sequence). The CDR3 has 13 residues. DNA of the CDR3: TGTGCCAGCAGCTTAGATATGAACACTGAAGCTTTCTTT. Its protein is CASSLDMNTEAFF.

The V gene is TRBV28, the J gene TRBJ1-1; 9 bases fit TRBD1. From germline, CDR1 is MDHEN and CDR2 SYDVKM. The V segment lost 2 bases and the J segment 0 bases; nucleotides outside the gene matches: 4. CDR3 length equals 16 residues. CDR3 sequence (DNA): TGTGCCAGCAGTTTAGGACAGGGGAGGATGAACACTGAAGCTTTCTTT. Translation: CASSLGQGRMNTEAFF.

The V and J genes are TRBV28 and TRBJ1-1; D remains unclear. Looked up from germline, CDR1 is MDHEN and CDR2 is SYDVKM. Trimming shortened V by 6 bases and J by 2 bases, and 4 bases separated the two germline ends. This CDR3 is 11 amino acids long. In DNA, the CDR3 is TGTGCCAGCAGCGGTAACACTGAAGCTTTCTTT. It encodes CASSGNTEAFF.

As concerns this clone: Other DNA sequences in this specimen translate into the identical CDR3. J is TRBJ2-2 and V is TRBV10-3, with 8 bases that match TRBD2. V shed 5 bases and J 6 bases; nucleotides not matched to a gene: 5. The CDR3 extends over 14 amino acids. Germline V gives CDR1 ENHRY, CDR2 SYGVKD. Here the CDR3 DNA reads TGTGCCATCAGTTTGGCGGGGGGCTCCGGGGAGCTGTTTTTT. Its protein product is CAISLAGGSGELFF.

V usage is TRBV5-1 and J usage is TRBJ2-7; possibly TRBD2 for D (5 bases). Trimming took 0 bases from V and 2 from J, leaving 12 bases between them. CDR3 length: 15 amino acids. The germline V gene encodes CDR1 SGHRS and CDR2 YFSETQ. Here the CDR3 DNA reads TGCGCCAGCAGCTTGGGTGTAGCGAGGGCCTACGAGCAGTACTTC. The encoded protein is CASSLGVARAYEQYF.

V gene TRBV27 combines with J gene TRBJ2-7; TRBD1 matches at 8 bases. V was pared by 5 bases and J by 0 bases, with 6 bases of the junction left unmatched. The CDR3 has 15 amino acids. The germline V gene encodes CDR1 MNHEY and CDR2 SMNVEV (reference sequence). The CDR3 reads CASSRDRSSSYEQYF. CDR3 coding DNA: TGTGCCAGCAGTCGGGACAGGTCCAGCTCCTACGAGCAGTACTTC.

This clone was picked up one time. The chain employs TRBV25-1 and TRBJ2-7, with 8 bases identical to TRBD2. Germline V CDR1 and CDR2: MGHDK, SYGVNS. The CDR3 covers 15 residues. The V and J ends lost 3 bases and 0 bases, in that order; junction bases with no gene match: 4. The DNA for the CDR3 is TGTGCCAGCAGTGAGGAGCGGGGGAGCTCCTACGAGCAGTACTTC. Protein product: CASSEERGSSYEQYF.

This chain uses TRBV7-3 with TRBJ1-1, with a tentative D call TRBD1 (5 bases). Germline V gene sequence: CDR1 SGHTA, CDR2 FQGTGA. This CDR3 is built from 18 residues. Trimming stripped 5 bases from V and 3 bases from J, with 25 bases between. The CDR3 sequence: CASSPRSRGDSSDTEAFF. The CDR3, as DNA: TGTGCCAGCAGCCCCCGAAGTAGGGGTGACAGTTCGGACACTGAAGCTTTCTTT.